Given below is one T cell receptor beta chain in context. This clone's antigen is unknown. Sequencing relied on a NextSeq 550. The Human TCR Profiling Kit (MiLaboratory) was used to prepare UMI-labeled 5' RACE TRB cDNA libraries. cDNA synthesis used the entire amount of extracted RNA, and PCR amplification then used the entire amount of cDNA produced. Libraries were prepared in parallel with an identical number of PCR cycles. In the original analysis: With a requirement of at least two reads per UMI, MIGEC and MiXCR extracted about 50,000 +/- 10,000 unique UMI-labeled TRB cDNA molecules per library. An average of approximately 40,000 +/- 10,000 functional in-frame TRB CDR3 nucleotide clonotypes without stop codons was found per library. After downsampling to 5000 UMI-labeled TRB molecules per sample, diversity metrics such as normalized Shannon-Wiener and Chao1 were calculated in VDJtools. For the central five CDR3 residues, VDJtools calculated physicochemical properties weighted by clonotype size, namely interaction energy, strength, volume and Kidera factor 4. Reads reprocessed by TCRdb are summarized as one entry per CDR3 protein sequence, and DNA is absent. The V and J calls and clone size come from TCRdb's table, not from the authors' own analysis. In this sample's table one finds 84,000 or so distinct CDR3 sequences. The ten most abundant clones make up roughly 0.62% of the sample.

The CDR3, from cysteine to phenylalanine, totals 14 residues. Nucleotide data are not available. The CDR1 and CDR2 encoded by the germline V gene (reference sequence) are MNHEY and SMNVEV. The data originate from a study of CXCR3-negative and CXCR3-positive naive CD8 T cells (dated by TCRdb to the late 2010s). Regarding the research as a whole: In total, some 130 million TRB reads were obtained, or roughly 1.5 +/- 0.3 million reads per library. Diversity and physicochemical repertoire analyses covered some ten donors pooled from two independent experiments. For the TRBV-TRBJ cluster analysis, the naive subsets came from 5 donors, while the memory cells came from 3 donors.

Overall results and qualifications from the work: Similar TRBV-TRBJ usage was shown by naive CXCR3-negative and CXCR3-positive cells from the same donor, whereas distinct patterns were shown by memory cells. CXCR3 expression partially decreased after cryopreservation, so most assays used freshly isolated PBMCs. Repertoire diversity was comparably high in both naive subsets but much lower in memory CD8+ T cells. Because surface CD5, which is linked to self-reactivity in mice, was comparable between the naive subsets, TCR interaction strength was also inferred from TRB CDR3 physicochemical properties. Compared with CXCR3-negative naive cells, CXCR3-positive naive cells had TRB CDR3s with higher hydrophobicity (lower Kidera factor 4), lower energy, and higher strength and volume indices.

Each CD8+ T cell subset was flow-sorted in triplicate, and a few hundred thousand cells per subset were placed directly into RLT lysis buffer. To keep memory contaminants out, a stringent definition of naive CD8+ T cells was applied: CD45RO-CCR7+CD27+CD95-. Standard density gradient centrifugation was used to isolate peripheral blood mononuclear cells from buffy coats. Naive CXCR3-negative and CXCR3-positive CD8+ T cells were flow-sorted using a FACSAria III. Total RNA was extracted from sorted cells using an RNeasy Mini Kit. The sequencing input was naive CXCR3+ CD8+ T cells from blood. The cell subset or site label of this sample denotes: CD45RO-CCR7+CD27+CD95- naive CD8+ T cells expressing CXCR3 (TNR3+). The receptor was derived from a human donor in good health. Some clones in this sample may be carry-over from other donors' samples. The sequence links TRBV27 to TRBJ2-1; the D call from TCRdb, TRBD2, cannot be confirmed without DNA. The CDR3 has the sequence CASSLITSHNEQFF.